The clone carrying this T cell receptor (beta chain) was counted between two and nine times. The CDR3 length is 15 residues. Trimming took 7 bases from V and 5 from J, leaving 17 bases between them. Germline-derived CDR1 and CDR2 are MNHNS and SASEGT. This entry belongs to a study of T cells after yellow fever vaccination. MiXCR was run by TCRdb on the 5' RACE reads, yielding one entry per CDR3 protein. The table includes 150,000 to 200,000 distinct CDR3 sequences, approximately 6.2% detected once. The V gene is TRBV6-1, the J gene TRBJ1-4; D is uncertain. This sequence originates from a man aged 18 to 30 who received the YFV17D yellow fever vaccine. This material consisted of CD4+ T cells sorted from PBMCs, taken on the day of the first yellow fever vaccination. The CDR3 here is CASTGGRITNEKLFF. The CDR3 nucleotides read TGTGCCAGCACTGGAGGACGGATTACCAATGAAAAACTGTTTTTT.